The clone carrying this T cell receptor beta chain was seen repeatedly, ten times or more. The antigen remains unidentified. V lost 1 base, J lost 3 bases, and 10 bases lay in between. CDR3 length equals 15 residues. This specimen belongs to a study of T cells after yellow fever vaccination. Looking at the study overall: Libraries from low-cell-number fractions were prepared with the SMART-Seq v4 Ultra Low Input RNA kit. General study points: On re-exposure, the response was weaker but peaked faster, at day 5 versus 15.

TCRdb re-analysed the 5' RACE reads in MiXCR, keeping a single row per CDR3 protein. The sample holds 340,000 or so distinct CDR3 sequences, 9.5% to 15% seen once. Sample: CD4+ T cells sorted from PBMCs, taken 15 days after the yellow fever booster vaccination. The chain carries TRBV12-3 or TRBV12-4 and TRBJ1-5, with D perhaps TRBD1 (5 bases). This clonotype was obtained from a man between 18 and 29 years old who received the YFV17D yellow fever vaccine. CDR3 nucleotides: TGTGCCAGCAGTTTAGGGGGGACGGTCAATCAGCCCCAGCATTTT. It translates to CASSLGGTVNQPQHF.